This TCR beta chain was observed in a study of cytomegalovirus exposure and HLA in healthy donors. Overall study: A later analysis reported the 100 to 150 validation repertoires used the same platform as the roughly 700 first-cohort repertoires.

Overall study results and limits: Reports described diagnosis of cytomegalovirus status by the classifier as highly specific and sensitive. Subsequent analysis found a tendency for first-cohort TCR clusters to co-occur within the roughly 130 validation repertoires.

This CDR3 has 13 residues. V lost 6 bases and J lost 1, with 9 bases in between. Germline CDR1 is SGDLS and CDR2 is YYNGEE. Comment on this clone: No antigen is known for it.

Using immunoSEQ multiplex PCR, the repertoire was profiled, and TCRdb retains in-frame clones only, with some absent. The table records about 160,000 clones, around 92% of them present only once. The rearrangement joins TRBV9 to TRBJ2-3; tentative D call: TRBD2 (5 bases). The sample comprised PBMCs. The sequence was collected from a man aged 18 to 29 in good health and CMV-seropositive. The CDR3 spells CASTYGGTDTQYF. The CDR3 nucleotides read TGTGCCAGCACCTACGGGGGCACAGATACGCAGTATTTT.